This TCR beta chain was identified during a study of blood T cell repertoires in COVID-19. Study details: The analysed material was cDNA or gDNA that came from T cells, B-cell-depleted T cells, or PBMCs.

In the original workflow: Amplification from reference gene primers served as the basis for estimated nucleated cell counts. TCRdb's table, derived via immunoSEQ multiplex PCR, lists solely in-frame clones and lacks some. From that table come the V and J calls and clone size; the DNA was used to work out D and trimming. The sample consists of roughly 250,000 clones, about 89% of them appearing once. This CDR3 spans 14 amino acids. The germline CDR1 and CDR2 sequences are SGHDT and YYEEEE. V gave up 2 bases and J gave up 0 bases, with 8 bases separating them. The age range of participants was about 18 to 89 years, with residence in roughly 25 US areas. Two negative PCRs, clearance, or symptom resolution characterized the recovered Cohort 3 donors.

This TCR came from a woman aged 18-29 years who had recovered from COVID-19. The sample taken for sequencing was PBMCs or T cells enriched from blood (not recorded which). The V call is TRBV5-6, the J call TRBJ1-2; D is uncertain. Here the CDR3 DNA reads TGTGCCAGCAGCTTATCAGGATCTAACTATGGCTACACCTTC. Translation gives CASSLSGSNYGYTF.